These T cell receptor beta chains were read from a single sample in a study of T cells after yellow fever vaccination. TCRdb redid the calling of the 5' RACE reads with MiXCR, one entry per CDR3 protein. The table includes about 300,000 distinct CDR3 sequences, almost 4% detected once. The specimen was PBMCs, collected 5 days after the yellow fever booster vaccination. The receptor set was obtained from a man younger than 30 who received the YFV17D yellow fever vaccine. The CDR3 runs from the conserved cysteine through the conserved F or W. The D gene is left open where the match is weak. The size entry is marked missing in some rows and otherwise reads once, few, many or a size class.

d_call: .; clone_size: many; v_call: TRBV10-3; j_call: TRBJ1-4; cdr3_nt: TGTGCCATCAGTGAGTCGAGACAGACCCCTGAAAAACTGTTTTTT; cdr3_aa: CAISESRQTPEKLFF
d_call: TRBD1; clone_size: .; v_call: TRBV7-2; j_call: TRBJ1-5; cdr3_nt: TGTGCCAGCAGCTTAGGACTCACAGGGGGAGGCCAGCCCCAGCATTTT; cdr3_aa: CASSLGLTGGGQPQHF
d_call: .; clone_size: many; v_call: TRBV6-2/TRBV6-3; j_call: TRBJ2-7; cdr3_nt: TGTGCCACAAGCCCCGGCTACGAGCAGTACTTC; cdr3_aa: CATSPGYEQYF
d_call: .; clone_size: .; v_call: TRBV20-1; j_call: TRBJ2-3; cdr3_nt: TGCAGTGCAATCGACGGCCCCAACACAGATACGCAGTATTTT; cdr3_aa: CSAIDGPNTDTQYF
d_call: TRBD1; clone_size: many; v_call: TRBV7-2; j_call: TRBJ2-3; cdr3_nt: TGTGCCAGCAGCCCAGGGGACAGAGACTCAGTTACGCAGTATTTT; cdr3_aa: CASSPGDRDSVTQYF
d_call: .; clone_size: many; v_call: TRBV4-1; j_call: TRBJ1-1; cdr3_nt: TGCGCCAGCAGCCAAGAAAGGTTCGCGAACACTGAAGCTTTCTTT; cdr3_aa: CASSQERFANTEAFF
d_call: .; clone_size: many; v_call: TRBV4-3; j_call: TRBJ2-2; cdr3_nt: TGCGCCAGCAGCCAGAGGCCGGTACAGGTCACCGGGGAGCTGTTTTTT; cdr3_aa: CASSQRPVQVTGELFF
d_call: .; clone_size: few; v_call: TRBV5-4; j_call: TRBJ1-2; cdr3_nt: TGTGCCAGCCCCGGCCCTGCGGGGCCCGGCTTTGATGGCTACACCTTC; cdr3_aa: CASPGPAGPGFDGYTF
d_call: .; clone_size: .; v_call: TRBV5-4; j_call: TRBJ1-1; cdr3_nt: TGTGCCAGCAGCCCCCGGGACACTGTCCCTGAAGCTTTCTTT; cdr3_aa: CASSPRDTVPEAFF
d_call: .; clone_size: .; v_call: TRBV10-3; j_call: TRBJ1-3; cdr3_nt: TGTGCCATCACAGGGTTGGACACCATATATTTT; cdr3_aa: CAITGLDTIYF
d_call: .; clone_size: .; v_call: TRBV6-2/TRBV6-3; j_call: TRBJ1-5; cdr3_nt: TGTGCCAGCAGCCTCTCCTATCCAGGGGCCCAGCATTTT; cdr3_aa: CASSLSYPGAQHF
d_call: TRBD2; clone_size: many; v_call: TRBV4-1; j_call: TRBJ2-1; cdr3_nt: TGCGCCAGCAGACCAATCGGACTAGCGGGGGGTAATGAGCAGTTCTTC; cdr3_aa: CASRPIGLAGGNEQFF
d_call: TRBD2; clone_size: .; v_call: TRBV28; j_call: TRBJ2-3; cdr3_nt: TGTGCCAGCAGTCGAGCGGGGGACGAGGCAGATACGCAGTATTTT; cdr3_aa: CASSRAGDEADTQYF
d_call: .; clone_size: many; v_call: TRBV4-3; j_call: TRBJ1-4; cdr3_nt: TGCGCCAGCAGCCGGTCCCGGACACAGACTAAGTTTTTT; cdr3_aa: CASSRSRTQTKFF
d_call: .; clone_size: .; v_call: TRBV15; j_call: TRBJ2-5; cdr3_nt: TGTGCCACCAGCAGAGCTGGAGCGGAAAGTGAGACCCAGTACTTC; cdr3_aa: CATSRAGAESETQYF
d_call: TRBD1; clone_size: few; v_call: TRBV20-1; j_call: TRBJ1-2; cdr3_nt: TGCAGTGCTTCTAAGCCCACCGGGACAGGGTATGGCTACACCTTC; cdr3_aa: CSASKPTGTGYGYTF
d_call: .; clone_size: few; v_call: TRBV28; j_call: TRBJ1-2; cdr3_nt: TGTGCCAGCAGCCCGGGGAGTGCGAACTATGGCTACACCTTC; cdr3_aa: CASSPGSANYGYTF
d_call: TRBD1; clone_size: few; v_call: TRBV23-1; j_call: TRBJ1-2; cdr3_nt: TGCGCCAGCAGGAAACAGGGGGTTGGCTACACCTTC; cdr3_aa: CASRKQGVGYTF
d_call: .; clone_size: few; v_call: TRBV6-1; j_call: TRBJ1-1; cdr3_nt: TGTGCCAGCGGGCAGGAACAGAACACTGAAGCTTTCTTT; cdr3_aa: CASGQEQNTEAFF
d_call: .; clone_size: many; v_call: TRBV29-1; j_call: TRBJ1-2; cdr3_nt: TGCAGCGTTGATTTTGTGGCAGACCCTCATGGCTACACCTTC; cdr3_aa: CSVDFVADPHGYTF
d_call: .; clone_size: many; v_call: TRBV12-3/TRBV12-4; j_call: TRBJ2-7; cdr3_nt: TGTGCCAGCAGTAAGGGGGGGAGCTCCTACGAGCAGTACTTC; cdr3_aa: CASSKGGSSYEQYF
d_call: TRBD2; clone_size: many; v_call: TRBV5-1; j_call: TRBJ2-1; cdr3_nt: TGCGCCAGCAGCTTGGGCGGGGGGAGCTCCTACAATGAGCAGTTCTTC; cdr3_aa: CASSLGGGSSYNEQFF